This passage covers 7 T cell receptor beta chains from one sample sequenced in a study of blood T cells in healthy people across ages. It was with a sample-barcoded 5' primer and a J-beta primer mix that a second PCR of about 6 to 12 cycles was run. Via MiXCR, TCRdb re-called the 5' RACE reads, giving one row per CDR3 protein. The sample yields 550,000 to 750,000 distinct CDR3 sequences, over 20% seen once. The sequenced material came from blood. These receptors were collected from a man between 65 and 79 years old in good health.

The rearrangement joins TRBV19 to TRBJ1-2; D is perhaps TRBD1 (5 bases). Germline CDR1 is LNHDA and CDR2 is SQIVND (reference sequence). The CDR3 runs to 13 residues. V was shortened by 6 bases and J by 6 bases, with 14 bases between the two germline ends. CDR3 sequence (DNA): TGTGCCAGTAGGGCACAGGAACGCGATGGCTACACCTTC. Translation: CASRAQERDGYTF.

A few counts support this clonotype. This chain links TRBV20-1 with TRBJ2-7; D unclear. Germline V gene data show CDR1 as DFQATT and CDR2 as SNEGSKA (reference sequence). V was pared by 0 bases and J by 3 bases, with 9 bases between. The CDR3 extends over 13 amino acids. Written as DNA, the CDR3 is TGCAGTGCTAGAGAAGCCTCCAACTACGAGCAGTACTTC. This gives the protein CSAREASNYEQYF.

V gene TRBV6-5 combines with J gene TRBJ2-3, with 10 bases that match TRBD2. V shed 0 bases, J shed 5 bases, and the junction held 8 bases outside the gene matches. Germline CDR1 and CDR2: MNHEY and SVGAGI. CDR3 length: 17 amino acids. The CDR3 DNA reads as TGTGCCAGCAGTTACTCGTTGCTAGCGGGGGTAGGAGATACGCAGTATTTT. Protein product: CASSYSLLAGVGDTQYF.

Comments on this clonotype: The germline gene is not matched at one end of the junction; a read error may be the cause. The chain is built from TRBV29-1 and TRBJ2-7; D gene ambiguous. This CDR3 has 12 residues. Per the germline V gene, CDR1 is SQVTM and CDR2 is ANQGSEA. The DNA for the CDR3 is TGCAGCGTTGTTATAACAGCCTACGAGCAGTGCTTC. Protein product: CSVVITAYEQCF.

Ten or more counts support this clonotype. The chain couples TRBV21-1 to TRBJ2-7. TRBV21-1 is reported as a pseudogene. The CDR3 runs 11 residues. The CDR3 region has the DNA TGTGCCAGCAGCATCTCCCTCGAGCAGTACTTC. Its translation: CASSISLEQYF.

This clonotype was counted only a few times. This chain connects TRBV6-4 to TRBJ2-3; 8 bases fit TRBD2. The V gene end was trimmed by 8 bases and the J gene end by 3 bases; junction bases not matched to a gene: 7. CDR1 and CDR2 (germline): MRHNA, SNTAGT. The CDR3 extends over 14 amino acids. The CDR3 spells CASRGAGDTDTQYF. CDR3 DNA: TGTGCCAGCCGAGGAGCGGGAGATACAGATACGCAGTATTTT.

V usage is TRBV20-1 and J usage is TRBJ2-7, with 16 bases fitting TRBD2. Germline CDR1 reads DFQATT; CDR2 reads SNEGSKA (reference sequence). The V gene end was trimmed by 0 bases and the J gene end by 6 bases; junction bases not matched to a gene: 11. The CDR3 is 18 residues long. CDR3 DNA: TGCAGTGCTAGAGACCCCGGGACTAGCGGGAGGGCCTGGTTCGAGCAGTACTTC. Residues: CSARDPGTSGRAWFEQYF.